What follows are 29 T cell receptor beta chains derived from one specimen sequenced in a study of shared clonotypes between healthy human individuals. Profiling relied on immunoSEQ multiplex PCR, and the TCRdb table lists in-frame clones only, not all of them. The data hold under 1,100,000 clones, with around 82% observed a single time. What was sequenced was memory CD4+ T cells from PBMCs. This sample's subset: CD45RA-negative fraction. The receptors here all came from a man aged 18 to 29 in good health. Some clones in this sample may be carry-over from other donors' samples.

The chain links TRBV6-5 to TRBJ2-2; no clear D. Trimming took 0 bases from V and 0 from J, leaving 8 bases between them. CDR3 length equals 16 residues. Germline V gene data show CDR1 as MNHEY and CDR2 as SVGAGI. This chain's CDR3 is CASSYSPLSNTGELFF. CDR3 sequence (DNA): TGTGCCAGCAGTTACTCTCCCCTATCGAACACCGGGGAGCTGTTTTTT.

The V gene is TRBV5-1, the J gene TRBJ2-4, with 10 nucleotides matching TRBD1. The V segment lost 3 bases and the J segment 7 bases; nucleotides outside the gene matches: 1. The CDR3 runs to 13 residues. Germline V gene lookup returns CDR1 SGHRS and CDR2 YFSETQ. The CDR3, as DNA: TGCGCCAGCAGCTGGACAGGGGGGAACATTCAGTACTTC. Translation: CASSWTGGNIQYF.

The chain couples TRBV5-1 to TRBJ1-1, with a tentative D call TRBD1 (5 bases). CDR3 size: 15 residues. In germline, CDR1 is SGHRS, CDR2 YFSETQ. The V end lost 4 bases, the J end lost 6 bases, and 19 bases lay between the germline ends. In DNA, the CDR3 is TGCGCCAGCAGCGCGACCACTGGGACGGGTTCTGAAGCTTTCTTT. Translated, it gives CASSATTGTGSEAFF. The whole variable domain, filled in from reference TRBV5-1 and TRBJ1-1, reads KAGVTQTPRYLIKTRGQQVTLSCSPISGHRSVSWYQQTPGQGLQFLFEYFSETQRNKGNFPGRFSGRQFSNSRSEMNVSTLELGDSALYLCASSATTGTGSEAFFGQGTRLTVV.

The chain employs TRBV15 and TRBJ2-1, with TRBD2 identical over 13 bases. There are 16 residues in the CDR3. The junction had 7 bases not matched to a gene; V was cut back by 4 bases and J by 7 bases. The germline V gene has CDR1 LNHNV and CDR2 YYDKDF (reference sequence). The CDR3 here is CATSTGTSGNVNEQFF. The CDR3 DNA sequence: TGTGCCACCAGCACCGGGACTAGCGGGAACGTGAATGAGCAGTTCTTC.

This chain's CDR3 is CASSQPRTGGRVEQYF. The CDR3 coding sequence is TGTGCCAGCAGCCAACCCCGGACAGGGGGTAGAGTCGAGCAGTACTTC. The chain joins TRBV14 to TRBJ2-7; 10 nucleotides align to TRBD1. J was trimmed by 6 bases and V by 2 bases; bases with no gene match: 10. Looked up from germline, CDR1 is SGHDN and CDR2 is FVKESK. The CDR3 has 16 residues.

This clone was seen more than once but under ten times. The gene calls are TRBV7-2 and TRBJ2-4, with D possibly being TRBD1 (5 bases). The length of the CDR3 is 14 residues. Germline-derived CDR1 and CDR2 are SGHTA and FQGNSA. The V end was cut by 3 bases, the J end by 3 bases, with 9 bases between. In DNA, the CDR3 is TGTGCCAGCAGCTTCACAGGCTACAAAAACATTCAGTACTTC. This sequence encodes CASSFTGYKNIQYF.

The J gene is TRBJ2-7, the V gene TRBV5-1; 8 bases align to TRBD2. Germline-derived CDR1 and CDR2 are SGHRS and YFSETQ. Germline trimming cut 0 bases from V and 0 bases from J; bases unmatched to any gene: 5. The CDR3 contains 16 residues. The CDR3 bases are TGCGCCAGCAGCTTGGATCGCGGGACTAGCTCCTACGAGCAGTACTTC. Its translation is CASSLDRGTSSYEQYF.

This chain joins TRBV2 and TRBJ1-5; the D is unclear. The V gene's germline CDR1 is SNHLY and CDR2 FYNNEI. Trimming removed 2 bases from V and 6 bases from J, with 8 bases in between. The CDR3 is 13 residues long. CDR3 sequence: CASSEQWGQPQHF. In DNA, the CDR3 is TGTGCCAGCAGTGAACAATGGGGTCAGCCCCAGCATTTT.

The chain combines TRBV28 with TRBJ1-5, with D possibly TRBD1 on 6 matching bases. The CDR3 totals 13 residues. The V gene lost 9 bases and the J gene lost 5 bases, with 14 bases spanning the gap. Germline CDR1 reads MDHEN; CDR2 reads SYDVKM. CDR3 in amino acids: CASQQGSHQPQHF. In nucleotides, the CDR3 is TGTGCCAGTCAGCAGGGGTCACATCAGCCCCAGCATTTT.

This sequence joins TRBV29-1 and TRBJ2-7; 7 bases align to TRBD1. Germline-derived CDR1 and CDR2 are SQVTM and ANQGSEA. Losses at the gene ends were 4 bases for V and 3 bases for J; bases not matched to a gene: 6. This CDR3 is 13 amino acids long. The chain's CDR3 is CSVVRGLGYEQYF. CDR3 nucleotides: TGCAGCGTTGTGAGGGGGCTCGGCTACGAGCAGTACTTC.

This clone came up a few times. This rearrangement joins TRBV5-4 to TRBJ2-1; no reliable D call. CDR3 length equals 12 residues. V was cut by 2 bases and J by 5 bases, with 5 bases left in between. Germline assignment: CDR1 SGHNT and CDR2 YYREEE (reference sequence). CDR3 sequence (DNA): TGTGCCAGCAGCTTACAGAACAATGAGCAGTTCTTC. It yields the protein CASSLQNNEQFF. Together with reference TRBV5-4 and TRBJ2-1, the CDR3 gives the full variable domain: ETGVTQSPTHLIKTRGQQVTLRCSSQSGHNTVSWYQQALGQGPQFIFQYYREEENGRGNFPPRFSGLQFPNYSSELNVNALELDDSALYLCASSLQNNEQFFGPGTRLTVL.

The gene calls are TRBV4-1 and TRBJ2-1, with unresolved D. V was cut by 1 base and J by 7 bases, with 20 bases left in between. This CDR3 has 17 amino acids. Germline V CDR1 and CDR2: MGHRA, YSYEKL. The CDR3 sequence: CASSQVVVPSTWNEQFF. The CDR3 bases are TGCGCCAGCAGCCAAGTTGTGGTCCCTTCGACGTGGAATGAGCAGTTCTTC.

The chain is built from TRBV27 and TRBJ2-2; TRBD1 or TRBD2 may be the D gene (5 bases each). Trimming pared 4 bases from V and 6 bases from J, leaving 15 bases between. Looked up from germline, CDR1 is MNHEY and CDR2 is SMNVEV (reference sequence). The CDR3 length is 15 residues. CDR3 residues: CASSYGTFDAGELFF. The DNA for the CDR3 is TGTGCCAGCAGTTACGGGACCTTTGATGCCGGGGAGCTGTTTTTT.

This clone was detected once. This chain connects TRBV27 to TRBJ1-5; 7 bases map to TRBD1. CDR3 length equals 15 residues. Germline V gene data show CDR1 as MNHEY and CDR2 as SMNVEV (reference sequence). Germline trimming cut 5 bases from V and 4 bases from J; bases unmatched to any gene: 8. Here the CDR3 DNA reads TGTGCCAGCAGTACCTCCGGGACAGCGAATCAGCCCCAGCATTTT. Amino acids: CASSTSGTANQPQHF.

This clone has more than one count but fewer than ten. The same CDR3 arises from other DNA sequences in this sample as well. The chain recombines TRBV5-1 with TRBJ2-3; D call uncertain. V lost 0 bases to trimming and J lost 6 bases, with 2 bases between them. Looked up from germline, CDR1 is SGHRS and CDR2 is YFSETQ. CDR3 length equals 11 residues. This chain's CDR3 is CASSLEDTQYF. The DNA for the CDR3 is TGCGCCAGCAGCTTGGAGGATACGCAGTATTTT.

The chain couples TRBV5-1 to TRBJ1-1; no clear D. The V end lost 3 bases, the J end lost 2 bases, and 8 bases lay between the germline ends. Germline CDR1 and CDR2: SGHRS and YFSETQ. The CDR3 length is 13 residues. Here the CDR3 DNA reads TGCGCCAGCAGCTATGACGACAACACTGAAGCTTTCTTT. Translation: CASSYDDNTEAFF.

The CDR3 DNA is TGCGCCAGCAGTGTCGTAGGGACTGAAGCTTTCTTT. It translates to CASSVVGTEAFF. The chain is built from TRBV10-2 and TRBJ1-1; D gene ambiguous. Germline V CDR1 and CDR2: WSHSY, SAAADI. The CDR3 covers 12 residues. Trimming left V 4 bases short and J 5 bases short, with 8 bases between.

The V call is TRBV6-5, the J call TRBJ2-1; D is tentatively TRBD1 or TRBD2 (5 bases each). Trimming removed 6 bases at V and 4 bases at J, with 13 bases between. Germline lookup yields CDR1 MNHEY and CDR2 SVGAGI. The CDR3 spans 14 residues. The CDR3 reads CASRAGTFYNEQFF. The CDR3 coding sequence is TGTGCCAGCAGGGCCGGGACGTTTTACAATGAGCAGTTCTTC.

This clone appeared many times. The rearrangement links TRBV6-1 to TRBJ2-3; D is possibly TRBD1 or TRBD2 (5 bases each). The length of the CDR3 is 14 residues. Germline-derived CDR1 and CDR2 are MNHNS and SASEGT. V was trimmed by 8 bases and J by 5 bases, leaving 17 bases between them. The CDR3 nucleotides read TGTGCCAGCCGGACGGGGCAGGGTAGAGATACGCAGTATTTT. Its protein is CASRTGQGRDTQYF.

The CDR3 DNA follows: TGTGCCAGCAGCTTAAATGGGGCAGGGGTTAATGAAAAACTGTTTTTT. This codes for CASSLNGAGVNEKLFF. This chain links TRBV7-9 with TRBJ1-4; tentative D call: TRBD1 (6 bases). Per germline, CDR1 SEHNR and CDR2 FQNEAQ (reference sequence). The CDR3 runs to 16 residues. The germline V and J ends were trimmed by 2 bases and 4 bases, with 14 bases remaining between them.

This sequence joins TRBV9 and TRBJ1-2, with a possible D match to TRBD1 (6 bases). This CDR3 region has 17 residues. V lost 2 bases and J 6 bases, leaving 23 bases between the germline ends. Germline V gene data show CDR1 as SGDLS and CDR2 as YYNGEE. The CDR3 loop is CASSVRTELLLIDGYTF. DNA of the CDR3: TGTGCCAGCAGCGTCCGGACAGAACTTCTCTTAATAGATGGCTACACCTTC.

This chain uses TRBV6-6 with TRBJ1-1; TRBD1 agrees at 9 bases. Trimming at V came to 7 bases and at J to 7 bases, leaving 10 bases not matched to a gene. The CDR3 is 14 residues long. CDR1 and CDR2 (germline): MNHNY, SVGAGI (reference sequence). The DNA for the CDR3 is TGTGCCAGCACCGAAAGACAGGGGGTAGGTGAAGCTTTCTTT. Protein sequence: CASTERQGVGEAFF.

The V call is TRBV27, the J call TRBJ2-1; D ambiguous. Trimming cost V 1 base and J 2 bases, with 9 bases left between them. CDR1 and CDR2 from the germline V gene are MNHEY and SMNVEV (reference sequence). The CDR3 spans 15 residues. CDR3 amino acids: CASSLFGPAYNEQFF. In nucleotides, the CDR3 is TGTGCCAGCAGTTTATTCGGTCCTGCCTACAATGAGCAGTTCTTC.

This rearrangement joins TRBV29-1 to TRBJ2-3, with 8 nucleotides matching TRBD2. Trimming cost V 8 bases and J 8 bases; bases outside gene matches: 9. CDR1 is SQVTM, CDR2 ANQGSEA, per germline. The CDR3 runs to 12 residues. For the CDR3, the DNA is TGCAGCACCCGGGGGGGGGAAAGTACGCAGTATTTT. Protein sequence: CSTRGGESTQYF.

The V and J genes are TRBV28 and TRBJ2-7; perhaps TRBD2 as D (5 bases). Deletions cut 5 bases from V and 0 bases from J, with 17 bases between. Germline V gives CDR1 MDHEN, CDR2 SYDVKM. The CDR3 sequence is 16 residues long. The CDR3 bases are TGTGCCAGCAGTGACCCCACGAGCGGAGGCTCCTACGAGCAGTACTTC. This translates into CASSDPTSGGSYEQYF.

This chain links TRBV5-1 with TRBJ2-7, with 8 bases fitting TRBD1. V lost 4 bases to trimming and J lost 7 bases; unmatched junction nucleotides: 13. Germline loops: CDR1 SGHRS, CDR2 YFSETQ. The CDR3 runs to 15 residues. The DNA of the CDR3 is TGCGCCAGCAGCCCGGACAGGGCAGCCCATGGGGAGCAGTACTTC. Its translation is CASSPDRAAHGEQYF.

The chain employs TRBV5-1 and TRBJ2-7, with TRBD2 as a possible D gene (6 bases). The CDR3 runs 15 residues. Trimming pared 4 bases from V and 1 base from J, leaving 15 bases between. Germline lookup yields CDR1 SGHRS and CDR2 YFSETQ. The CDR3 region is CASSRSAGKSYEQYF. The CDR3 DNA reads as TGCGCCAGCAGCCGGTCCGCGGGAAAATCCTACGAGCAGTACTTC.

The genes are TRBV28 and TRBJ1-4; D is uncertain. Trimming took 5 bases from V and 8 from J, leaving 9 bases between them. Per the germline V gene, CDR1 is MDHEN and CDR2 is SYDVKM. This CDR3 is 12 amino acids long. This CDR3 reads CASSASREKLFF. CDR3 nucleotides: TGTGCCAGCAGTGCCTCTAGAGAAAAACTGTTTTTT.

The chain is built from TRBV28 and TRBJ2-2; 7 bases align to TRBD1. The CDR3 is made up of 17 amino acids. The V and J ends lost 1 base and 7 bases, in that order; junction bases with no gene match: 12. The germline CDR1 and CDR2 sequences are MDHEN and SYDVKM. The chain's CDR3 is CASSLSLNRGRDGELFF. The DNA for the CDR3 is TGTGCCAGCAGTTTATCACTCAACAGGGGCCGTGACGGGGAGCTGTTTTTT.